This T cell receptor beta chain originates from a study of T cell responses to AZD1222 COVID-19 vaccine. Study-wide results and limits: Scientists sampled the repertoires only once the peak T cell response had passed. Donors were largely white British and mainly female; clonal diversity was possibly underestimated.

This CDR3 has 13 amino acids. The ends were cut back, 2 bases at V and 4 bases at J, with 9 bases in the middle. Germline V gives CDR1 SGHRS, CDR2 YFSETQ. About this clone: The antigen remains unidentified.

Libraries were prepared by immunoSEQ multiplex PCR; TCRdb keeps only in-frame clonotypes and omits some of them. The table has around 160,000 clones, 88% seen once; the top ten hold roughly 5.5%. The chain joins TRBV5-1 to TRBJ1-1; no clear D gene. The clonotype comes from an adult in good health. Material: peripheral blood, obtained on day 0 of AZD1222 vaccination. DNA of the CDR3: TGCGCCAGCAGCTTCGACCTGAGCACTGAAGCTTTCTTT. It is translated as CASSFDLSTEAFF.